This T cell receptor (beta chain) was sequenced during a study of T-cell memory formation after mild COVID-19. About the study: For the most part, TCR clusters were specific to one donor.

Study outcomes and limitations: The finding that pre-infection memory included some responding clones suggested that cross-reactive memory joined.

The CDR3 runs to 13 residues. Per germline, CDR1 GTSNPN and CDR2 SVGIG (reference sequence). V dropped 0 bases and J dropped 3 bases, with 9 bases sitting between them. TCRdb re-analysed the 5' RACE reads in MiXCR, keeping a single row per CDR3 protein. The sample shows some 340,000 distinct CDR3 sequences, roughly 13% of them seen only once. Regarding this clonotype: The target antigen is unknown.

This receptor was obtained from a young man who had mild COVID-19 (a few samples of this study predate the infection). Cell type and time point are not known. The sample consisted of PBMCs or a T cell subset sorted from them (not recorded which). The V gene is TRBV30, the J gene TRBJ2-7, with D hard to call. CDR3 amino acids: CAWSVRTVYEQYF. DNA for the CDR3: TGTGCCTGGAGTGTACGAACAGTCTACGAGCAGTACTTC.